This is a list of T cell receptor beta chains from one sample in a study of blood T cell repertoires in COVID-19. Here immunoSEQ multiplex PCR was the method, and the copy in TCRdb shows in-frame clones only, minus some. The sample contains 150,000 to 200,000 clones, nearly 90% of which appear only once. Sequencing was done on a sample of peripheral blood. The origin of the receptors is a man aged 60 to 69 with active or convalescent COVID-19. Each CDR3 is given with its conserved first and last residue. D genes are given only for firm matches. Not all rows give a size; the values are once, few, many and, for expanded clones, a class.

D	length	V	size	J	CDR3	DNA
TRBD1	16	TRBV5-5	.	TRBJ2-1	CASSSNRGRGWHEQFF	TGTGCCAGCAGCTCAAACAGGGGCCGCGGGTGGCATGAGCAGTTCTTC
.	13	TRBV7-9	.	TRBJ2-3	CASSSTSTDTQYF	TGTGCCAGCAGCTCCACTAGCACAGATACGCAGTATTTT
.	13	TRBV20-1	.	TRBJ1-2	CSASGGANYGYTF	TGCAGTGCTAGTGGGGGAGCTAACTATGGCTACACCTTC
TRBD1	13	TRBV6-5	.	TRBJ2-1	CASRKTGIDEQFF	TGTGCCAGCAGAAAGACAGGGATTGATGAGCAGTTCTTC
.	15	TRBV9	.	TRBJ2-3	CASSSPRGMGDTQYF	TGTGCCAGCAGCAGTCCAAGGGGGATGGGGGATACGCAGTATTTT
.	14	TRBV5-5	.	TRBJ1-1	CASSWGHLNTEAFF	TGTGCCAGCAGCTGGGGACACTTGAACACTGAAGCTTTCTTT
TRBD2	16	TRBV5-1	.	TRBJ2-3	CASSLYLAGATDTQYF	TGCGCCAGCAGCTTGTACCTAGCGGGGGCCACAGATACGCAGTATTTT
.	19	TRBV4-2	.	TRBJ2-1	CASSQDPTADGRRRDEQFF	TGTGCCAGCAGCCAAGATCCCACAGCGGACGGACGGAGGAGGGATGAGCAGTTCTTC
.	15	TRBV11-3	.	TRBJ2-1	CASSLGGDANNEQFF	TGTGCCAGCAGCTTGGGCGGGGATGCCAACAATGAGCAGTTCTTC
.	13	TRBV29-1	.	TRBJ1-1	CSVRTGGNTEAFF	TGCAGCGTTAGGACGGGGGGGAACACTGAAGCTTTCTTT
.	12	TRBV6-2/TRBV6-3	once	TRBJ1-5	CASSDGNQPQHF	TGTGCCAGCAGCGACGGGAATCAGCCCCAGCATTTT
.	16	TRBV4-1	.	TRBJ1-2	CASSQPSAGIRYGYTF	TGCGCCAGCAGCCAACCTTCGGCAGGGATCAGGTATGGCTACACCTTC
.	15	TRBV2	.	TRBJ1-2	CASTLDRDANYGYTF	TGTGCCAGCACCCTTGACAGAGATGCTAACTATGGCTACACCTTC
TRBD2	16	TRBV5-1	.	TRBJ2-7	CASSLATGGGEYEQYF	TGCGCCAGCAGCTTGGCCACGGGCGGGGGGGAATACGAGCAGTACTTC
.	14	TRBV7-3	.	TRBJ2-2	CASSSNAGTGELFF	TGTGCCAGCAGCTCCAACGCGGGGACCGGGGAGCTGTTTTTT
.	15	TRBV5-1	.	TRBJ2-5	CASSLDGGLIETQYF	TGCGCCAGCAGCTTGGATGGGGGCTTGATAGAGACCCAGTACTTC
.	13	TRBV6-4	.	TRBJ2-7	CASSVTRAYEQYF	TGTGCCAGCAGTGTAACCCGGGCCTACGAGCAGTACTTC
.	14	TRBV2	.	TRBJ1-1	CASKWEGLSTEAFF	TGTGCCAGCAAGTGGGAGGGGTTAAGCACTGAAGCTTTCTTT
.	14	TRBV9	.	TRBJ2-1	CASSVGGWVNEQFF	TGTGCCAGCAGCGTAGGCGGCTGGGTGAATGAGCAGTTCTTC
TRBD2	16	TRBV5-1	.	TRBJ2-1	CASRLAGAGYTSEQFF	TGCGCCAGTAGGCTAGCGGGGGCCGGATACACGTCTGAGCAGTTCTTC
.	16	TRBV6-6	.	TRBJ1-1	CASRRPGQVMNTEAFF	TGTGCCAGCAGAAGACCGGGACAAGTCATGAACACTGAAGCTTTCTTT
TRBD1	17	TRBV5-1	.	TRBJ1-6	CASSPQVGQGSTSPLHF	TGCGCCAGCAGCCCACAGGTTGGACAGGGGTCTACTTCACCCCTCCACTTT
.	14	TRBV12-5	.	TRBJ2-3	CASGLGQPTDTQYF	TGTGCTAGTGGTTTGGGACAGCCCACAGATACGCAGTATTTT
TRBD2	15	TRBV29-1	.	TRBJ2-1	CSVTRSGGGFSEQFF	TGCAGCGTCACACGGAGCGGGGGGGGTTTTAGTGAGCAGTTCTTC
TRBD1	15	TRBV5-1	.	TRBJ2-7	CASSLTGGISYEQYF	TGCGCCAGCAGCCTTACAGGGGGGATTTCCTACGAGCAGTACTTC
TRBD1	15	TRBV5-1	.	TRBJ2-3	CASSLQGAPADTQYF	TGCGCCAGCAGCTTACAGGGGGCGCCGGCAGATACGCAGTATTTT
.	16	TRBV7-9	.	TRBJ2-3	CASSRPGGNQADTQYF	TGTGCCAGCAGCCGCCCGGGGGGCAATCAGGCAGATACGCAGTATTTT
TRBD2	14	TRBV5-4	few	TRBJ2-1	CASSSGTSGLEQFF	TGTGCCAGCAGCTCCGGGACTAGCGGACTTGAGCAGTTCTTC
.	14	TRBV9	.	TRBJ1-6	CASSVGDTRSPLHF	TGTGCCAGCAGCGTAGGGGACACCCGGTCACCCCTCCACTTT
.	13	TRBV5-1	.	TRBJ1-1	CASSLKLDTEAFF	TGCGCCAGCAGCCTAAAGTTGGACACTGAAGCTTTCTTT
TRBD1	14	TRBV5-6	many	TRBJ2-7	CASSLVTGDYEQYF	TGTGCCAGCAGCTTGGTTACAGGGGACTACGAGCAGTACTTC
.	14	TRBV9	.	TRBJ2-3	CASRAGTSTDTQYF	TGTGCCAGCAGGGCGGGTACTAGCACAGATACGCAGTATTTT
.	14	TRBV11-2	.	TRBJ2-3	CASSLDHRGDTQYF	TGTGCCAGCAGCTTAGACCACCGGGGGGATACGCAGTATTTT
.	13	TRBV6-5	.	TRBJ1-5	CASSPTGAITQHF	TGTGCCAGCTCCCCAACCGGAGCTATCACCCAGCATTTT
TRBD2	17	TRBV30	.	TRBJ2-3	CAWSEGTSGGSTDTQYF	TGTGCCTGGAGCGAAGGGACTAGCGGGGGGAGCACAGATACGCAGTATTTT
TRBD1	16	TRBV6-5	medium-sized	TRBJ1-1	CASSYGTGLMNTEAFF	TGTGCCAGCAGTTACGGGACAGGTCTAATGAACACTGAAGCTTTCTTT
TRBD2	15	TRBV7-2	.	TRBJ2-7	CASSLDGGGTYEQYF	TGTGCCAGCAGCTTAGACGGGGGGGGCACGTACGAGCAGTACTTC
TRBD1	14	TRBV5-1	.	TRBJ2-1	CASKPWDRDNEQFF	TGCGCCAGCAAACCCTGGGACAGGGATAATGAGCAGTTCTTC
.	15	TRBV12-5	.	TRBJ1-5	CASGGEAPSNQPQHF	TGTGCTAGTGGTGGTGAGGCGCCGAGCAATCAGCCCCAGCATTTT
TRBD1	12	TRBV29-1	.	TRBJ1-2	CSVEGTGNGYTF	TGCAGCGTTGAAGGGACAGGGAATGGCTACACCTTC
TRBD2	13	TRBV29-1	.	TRBJ2-7	CSVVGGGAGEQYF	TGCAGCGTTGTAGGCGGGGGGGCTGGCGAGCAGTACTTC
TRBD1	14	TRBV6-5	.	TRBJ2-7	CASSRGQGGYEQYF	TGTGCCAGCAGTCGAGGACAGGGGGGGTACGAGCAGTACTTC
TRBD1	14	TRBV6-5	.	TRBJ2-7	CASSYWTGGYEQYF	TGTGCCAGCAGTTACTGGACAGGGGGCTACGAGCAGTACTTC
.	14	TRBV5-1	.	TRBJ1-5	CASSLSGLDQPQHF	TGCGCCAGCAGCTTGTCCGGGTTGGATCAGCCCCAGCATTTT
.	13	TRBV7-8	.	TRBJ1-1	CASSFGGDTEAFF	TGTGCCAGCAGCTTTGGGGGGGACACTGAAGCTTTCTTT
.	15	TRBV24-1	.	TRBJ1-4	CATSDWPGPDEKLFF	TGTGCCACCAGTGATTGGCCAGGCCCAGATGAAAAACTGTTTTTT
TRBD1	13	TRBV12-3/TRBV12-4	.	TRBJ2-7	CASSTRGNYEQYF	TGTGCCAGCAGTACCAGGGGGAACTACGAGCAGTACTTC
.	14	TRBV9	.	TRBJ1-3	CASSVGSAGNTIYF	TGTGCCAGCAGCGTAGGGTCGGCTGGAAACACCATATATTTT
.	16	TRBV6-5	few	TRBJ1-1	CASSYKGGLLNTEAFF	TGTGCCAGCAGTTACAAAGGAGGGCTTTTGAACACTGAAGCTTTCTTT
TRBD1	15	TRBV4-1	.	TRBJ1-1	CASSQAGTGGTEAFF	TGCGCCAGCAGCCAAGCCGGGACAGGGGGCACTGAAGCTTTCTTT
.	14	TRBV5-6	.	TRBJ2-1	CASSFRQAYNEQFF	TGTGCCAGCAGCTTCCGACAGGCCTACAATGAGCAGTTCTTC
TRBD1	14	TRBV2	.	TRBJ1-2	CASTVGQGAKGYTF	TGTGCCAGCACCGTCGGACAGGGGGCGAAAGGCTACACCTTC
TRBD2	14	TRBV7-3	.	TRBJ2-2	CASSLSGGTGELFF	TGTGCCAGCAGCTTAAGCGGGGGGACCGGGGAGCTGTTTTTT
.	16	TRBV4-1	.	TRBJ2-5	CASSQFGELFQETQYF	TGCGCCAGCAGTCAGTTCGGGGAGCTCTTCCAAGAGACCCAGTACTTC